These 13 T cell receptor beta chains were sequenced from one sample in a study of shared clonotypes between healthy human individuals. CD45RO-negative cells were positively selected for CCR7, leaving out terminally differentiated effector memory CD45RA+ cells. TCRdb's copy holds only in-frame clones and misses some; the assay was immunoSEQ multiplex PCR. Here the sample spans around 560,000 clones, approximately 96% being singletons. Sample: naive CD8+ T cells sorted from blood. The receptors derive from a woman aged 25 to 39 in good health.

The gene calls are TRBV7-8 and TRBJ2-3, with D unresolved. Trimming pared 0 bases from V and 0 bases from J, leaving 10 bases between. The CDR3 spans 16 residues. Germline V gene lookup returns CDR1 SGHVS and CDR2 FQNEAQ. The CDR3 nucleotides are TGTGCCAGCAGCTTAGCCAGAACACTGAGCACAGATACGCAGTATTTT. It is translated as CASSLARTLSTDTQYF.

The chain joins TRBV23-1 to TRBJ2-3; 14 bases align to TRBD2. TRBV23-1 is an ORF, with its function uncertain. The CDR3 consists of 16 residues. V lost 7 bases, J lost 6 bases, and 9 bases stayed unmatched. The CDR3 bases are TGCGCCAGCACTGAGGGACTAGCGGGAGTATTCGATACGCAGTATTTT. Amino acid sequence: CASTEGLAGVFDTQYF.

The chain combines TRBV29-1 with TRBJ2-5, with D possibly TRBD2 on 6 matching bases. Matching the DNA end better, TRBJ2-7 makes the J call doubtful. CDR3 length equals 13 residues. The germline gives CDR1 SQVTM, CDR2 ANQGSEA. The CDR3 spells CSVGGVSSYEQYF. CDR3 DNA: TGCAGCGTTGGGGGGGTCAGCTCCTACGAGCAGTACTTC.

V gene TRBV19 combines with J gene TRBJ2-7; D is ambiguous. Trimming removed 5 bases at V and 2 bases at J, with 10 bases between. CDR3 length: 13 residues. The germline V gene has CDR1 LNHDA and CDR2 SQIVND (reference sequence). The CDR3 is CASSAGLPYEQYF. CDR3 nucleotides: TGTGCCAGTAGTGCCGGGCTCCCCTACGAGCAGTACTTC.

The rearrangement links TRBV11-2 to TRBJ1-3, with D perhaps matching TRBD1 (5 bases). The ends were cut back, 1 base at V and 5 bases at J, with 15 bases in the middle. The CDR3 runs to 16 residues. Germline V gene data show CDR1 as SGHAT and CDR2 as FQNNGV. The CDR3 region is CASSLGGTAVRNTIYF. The CDR3 coding sequence is TGTGCCAGCAGCTTAGGTGGGACGGCCGTGCGAAACACCATATATTTT.

The chain couples TRBV5-4 to TRBJ1-1; possible D gene TRBD1, 5 bases. This CDR3 has 18 residues. Germline CDR1 reads SGHNT; CDR2 reads YYREEE (reference sequence). V lost 6 bases to trimming and J lost 0 bases, with 24 bases between them. Here the CDR3 DNA reads TGTGCCAGCACCCCCTCCCCGGGGGGAGCGGAGTTGAACACTGAAGCTTTCTTT. Its translation is CASTPSPGGAELNTEAFF.

This chain links TRBV7-8 with TRBJ1-1; the match to TRBD1 covers 7 bases. The CDR3 runs to 15 residues. The V gene end was trimmed by 5 bases and the J gene end by 5 bases; junction bases not matched to a gene: 11. The V gene's germline CDR1 is SGHVS and CDR2 FQNEAQ. The CDR3 reads CASSQSTTGPTEAFF. CDR3 in DNA: TGTGCCAGCAGCCAAAGTACGACAGGGCCAACTGAAGCTTTCTTT.

The chain joins TRBV19 to TRBJ2-5, with 9 bases matching TRBD2. The DNA end is more similar to TRBJ2-7, so the J call may be wrong. The CDR3 totals 17 residues. CDR1 and CDR2 (germline): LNHDA, SQIVND (reference sequence). The DNA of the CDR3 is TGTGCCAGTAGTATCGGCCAGATACTAGCGGGCACCTACGAGCAGTACTTC. It specifies CASSIGQILAGTYEQYF.

The chain couples TRBV11-2 to TRBJ2-2; D gene unclear. Germline CDR1 and CDR2: SGHAT and FQNNGV. Trimming removed 4 bases at V and 1 base at J, with 10 bases between. The CDR3 contains 15 residues. The CDR3 bases are TGTGCCAGCAGCTCCACTCCGGGGAACACCGGGGAGCTGTTTTTT. Translating it yields CASSSTPGNTGELFF.

The chain has TRBV5-6 and TRBJ2-2; 9 nucleotides line up with TRBD2. The CDR3 extends over 16 amino acids. Germline V gene lookup returns CDR1 SGHDT and CDR2 YYEEEE. V was pared by 0 bases and J by 7 bases, with 7 bases of the junction left unmatched. The CDR3 coding sequence is TGTGCCAGCAGCTTGGAGTTGGCGGGAGGGTTCGGGGAGCTGTTTTTT. It translates to CASSLELAGGFGELFF.

The V gene is TRBV10-3, the J gene TRBJ2-2; D gene ambiguous. From germline, CDR1 is ENHRY and CDR2 SYGVKD. V was clipped by 6 bases and J by 2 bases, with 7 bases between them. This CDR3 is built from 13 residues. The CDR3: CAIRTLNTGELFF. The CDR3 coding sequence is TGTGCCATCAGAACGCTAAACACCGGGGAGCTGTTTTTT.

V gene TRBV7-9 combines with J gene TRBJ2-7, with TRBD2 as a possible D gene (5 bases). The germline V gene encodes CDR1 SEHNR and CDR2 FQNEAQ (reference sequence). The germline V and J ends were trimmed by 7 bases and 5 bases, with 21 bases remaining between them. CDR3 length: 15 residues. The CDR3 is CASIDGLSRFDEQYF. The CDR3 bases are TGTGCCAGCATTGACGGACTTAGTCGGTTTGACGAGCAGTACTTC.

V usage is TRBV12-5 and J usage is TRBJ2-1; D uncertain. Germline assignment: CDR1 LGHNT and CDR2 FRNRAP. Trimming stripped 5 bases from V and 6 bases from J, with 5 bases between. The length of the CDR3 is 11 residues. CDR3 sequence reads: CASGNTNEQFF. CDR3 nucleotide sequence: TGTGCTAGTGGTAATACCAATGAGCAGTTCTTC.